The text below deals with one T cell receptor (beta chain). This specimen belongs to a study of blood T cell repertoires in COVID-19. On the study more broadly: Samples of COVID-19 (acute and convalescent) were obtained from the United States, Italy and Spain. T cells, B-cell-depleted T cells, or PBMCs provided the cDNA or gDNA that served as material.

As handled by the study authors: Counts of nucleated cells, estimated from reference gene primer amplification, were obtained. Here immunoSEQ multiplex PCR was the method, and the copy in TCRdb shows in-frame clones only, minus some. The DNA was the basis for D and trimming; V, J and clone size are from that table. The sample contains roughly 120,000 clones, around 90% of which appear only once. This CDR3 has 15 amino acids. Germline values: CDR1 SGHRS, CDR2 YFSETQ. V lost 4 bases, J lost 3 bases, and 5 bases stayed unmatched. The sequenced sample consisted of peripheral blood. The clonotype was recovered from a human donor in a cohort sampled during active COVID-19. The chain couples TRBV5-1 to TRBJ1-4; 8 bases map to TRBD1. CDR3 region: CASSHGQGANEKLFF. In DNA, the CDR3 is TGCGCCAGCAGCCACGGACAGGGTGCTAATGAAAAACTGTTTTTT.